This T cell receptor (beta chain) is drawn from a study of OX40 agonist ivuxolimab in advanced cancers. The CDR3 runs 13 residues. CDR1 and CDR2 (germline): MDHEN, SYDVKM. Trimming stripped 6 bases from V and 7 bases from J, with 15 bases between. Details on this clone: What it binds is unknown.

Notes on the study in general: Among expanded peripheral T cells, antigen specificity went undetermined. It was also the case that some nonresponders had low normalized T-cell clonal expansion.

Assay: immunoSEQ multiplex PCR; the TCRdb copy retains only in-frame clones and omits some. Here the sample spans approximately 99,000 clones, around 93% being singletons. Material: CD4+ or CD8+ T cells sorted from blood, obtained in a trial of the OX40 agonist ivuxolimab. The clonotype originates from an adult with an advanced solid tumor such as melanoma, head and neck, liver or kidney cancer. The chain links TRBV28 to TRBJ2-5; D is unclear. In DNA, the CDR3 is TGTGCCAGCAGCTCCGGCGGCCCCAGGACCCAGTACTTC. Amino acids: CASSSGGPRTQYF.